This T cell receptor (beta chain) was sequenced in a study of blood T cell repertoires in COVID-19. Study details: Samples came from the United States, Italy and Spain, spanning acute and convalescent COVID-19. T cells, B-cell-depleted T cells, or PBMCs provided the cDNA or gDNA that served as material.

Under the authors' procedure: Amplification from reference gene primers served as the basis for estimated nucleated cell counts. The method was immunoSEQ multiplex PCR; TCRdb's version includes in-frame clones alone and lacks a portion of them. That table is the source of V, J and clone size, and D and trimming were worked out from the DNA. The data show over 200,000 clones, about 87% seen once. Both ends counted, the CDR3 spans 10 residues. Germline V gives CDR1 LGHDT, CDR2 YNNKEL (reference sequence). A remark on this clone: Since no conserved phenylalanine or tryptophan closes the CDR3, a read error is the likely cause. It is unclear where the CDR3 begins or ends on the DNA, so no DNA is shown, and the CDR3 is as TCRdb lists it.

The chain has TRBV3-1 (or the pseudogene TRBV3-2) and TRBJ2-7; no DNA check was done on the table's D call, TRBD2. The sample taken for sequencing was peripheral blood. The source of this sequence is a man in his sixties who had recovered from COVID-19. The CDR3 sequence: CASGTSGGVN.